This TCR beta chain came from a study of cytomegalovirus exposure and HLA in healthy donors. Germline trimming cut 6 bases from V and 5 bases from J; bases unmatched to any gene: 12. CDR3 size: 18 residues. Germline V CDR1 and CDR2: SGHRS, YFSETQ. Only in-frame clones appear in the TCRdb table, and some are missing; sequencing was by immunoSEQ multiplex PCR. The data hold fewer than 120,000 clones, with roughly 88% observed a single time. The receptor comes from a woman in her 30s in good health and CMV-seropositive. J is TRBJ2-3 and V is TRBV5-1, with 16 bases matching TRBD2. Sequencing used PBMCs. CDR3 loop: CASKTGTSGRAWGDTQYF. CDR3 coding DNA: TGCGCCAGCAAAACCGGGACTAGCGGGAGGGCCTGGGGAGATACGCAGTATTTT. The full variable domain, with the rest looked up from reference TRBV5-1 and TRBJ2-3, is KAGVTQTPRYLIKTRGQQVTLSCSPISGHRSVSWYQQTPGQGLQFLFEYFSETQRNKGNFPGRFSGRQFSNSRSEMNVSTLELGDSALYLCASKTGTSGRAWGDTQYFGPGTRLTVL.